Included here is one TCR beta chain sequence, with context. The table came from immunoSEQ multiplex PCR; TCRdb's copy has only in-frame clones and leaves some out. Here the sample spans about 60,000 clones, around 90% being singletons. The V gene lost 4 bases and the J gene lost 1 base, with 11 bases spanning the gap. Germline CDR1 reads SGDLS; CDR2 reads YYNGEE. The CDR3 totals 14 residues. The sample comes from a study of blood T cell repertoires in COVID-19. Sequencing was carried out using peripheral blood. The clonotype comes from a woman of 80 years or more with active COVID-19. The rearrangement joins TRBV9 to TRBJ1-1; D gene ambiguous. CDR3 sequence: CASSPEAGNTEAFF. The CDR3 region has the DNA TGTGCCAGCAGCCCCGAAGCCGGGAACACTGAAGCTTTCTTT. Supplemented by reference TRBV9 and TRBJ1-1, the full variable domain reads DSGVTQTPKHLITATGQRVTLRCSPRSGDLSVYWYQQSLDQGLQFLIQYYNGEERAKGNILERFSAQQFPDLHSELNLSSLELGDSALYFCASSPEAGNTEAFFGQGTRLTVV.